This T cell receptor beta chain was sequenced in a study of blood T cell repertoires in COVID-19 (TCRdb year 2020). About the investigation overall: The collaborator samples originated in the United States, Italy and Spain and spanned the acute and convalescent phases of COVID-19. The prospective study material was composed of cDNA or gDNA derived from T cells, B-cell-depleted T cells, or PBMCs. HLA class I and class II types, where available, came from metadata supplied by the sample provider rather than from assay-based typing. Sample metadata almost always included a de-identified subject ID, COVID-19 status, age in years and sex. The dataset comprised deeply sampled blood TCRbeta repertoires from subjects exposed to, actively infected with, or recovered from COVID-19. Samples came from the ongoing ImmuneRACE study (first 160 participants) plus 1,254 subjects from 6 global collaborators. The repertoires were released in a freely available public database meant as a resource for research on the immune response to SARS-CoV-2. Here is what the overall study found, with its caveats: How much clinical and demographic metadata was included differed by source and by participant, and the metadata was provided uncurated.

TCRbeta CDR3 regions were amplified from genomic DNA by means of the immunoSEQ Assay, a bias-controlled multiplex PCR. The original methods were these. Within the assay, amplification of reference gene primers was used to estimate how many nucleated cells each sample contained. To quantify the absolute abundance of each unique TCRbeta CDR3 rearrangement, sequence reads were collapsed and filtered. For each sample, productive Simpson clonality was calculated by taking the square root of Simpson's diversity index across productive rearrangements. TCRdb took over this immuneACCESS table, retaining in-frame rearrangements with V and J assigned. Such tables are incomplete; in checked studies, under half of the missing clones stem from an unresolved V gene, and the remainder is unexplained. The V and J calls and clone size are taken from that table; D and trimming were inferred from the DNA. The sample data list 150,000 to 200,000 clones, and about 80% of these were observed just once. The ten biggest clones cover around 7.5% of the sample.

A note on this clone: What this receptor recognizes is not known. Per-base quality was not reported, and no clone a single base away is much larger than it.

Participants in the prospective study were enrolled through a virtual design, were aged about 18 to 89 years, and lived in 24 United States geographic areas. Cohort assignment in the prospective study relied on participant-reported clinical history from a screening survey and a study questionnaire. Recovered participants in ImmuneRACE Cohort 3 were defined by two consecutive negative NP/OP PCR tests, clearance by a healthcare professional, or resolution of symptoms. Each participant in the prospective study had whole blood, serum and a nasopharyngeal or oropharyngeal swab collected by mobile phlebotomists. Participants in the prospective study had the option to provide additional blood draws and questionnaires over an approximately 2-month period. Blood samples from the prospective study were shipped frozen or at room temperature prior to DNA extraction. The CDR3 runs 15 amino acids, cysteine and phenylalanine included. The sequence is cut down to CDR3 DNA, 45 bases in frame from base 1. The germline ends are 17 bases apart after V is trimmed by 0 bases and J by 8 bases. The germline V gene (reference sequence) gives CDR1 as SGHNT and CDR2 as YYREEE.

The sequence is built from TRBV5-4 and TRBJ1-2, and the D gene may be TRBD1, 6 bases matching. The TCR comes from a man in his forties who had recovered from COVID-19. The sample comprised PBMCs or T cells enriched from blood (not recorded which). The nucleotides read TGTGCCAGCAGCTTGGCCAGGACAGCCGTACGGGGCTACACCTTC. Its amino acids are CASSLARTAVRGYTF.